Sequencing of this TCR beta chain was carried out in a study of T cells after yellow fever vaccination. Study results and caveats: Booster samples showed a return of most primary-vaccination clones (approximately 95% CD4, 88% CD8). Any FACS-sorted repertoire could hold abundant clonotypes that contaminate it from the bulk population. There was a small share of clonotypes that showed up in both the CD4 and CD8 compartments.

Germline V gene lookup returns CDR1 LNHNV and CDR2 YYDKDF (reference sequence). The CDR3 runs to 14 residues. V was trimmed by 2 bases and J by 5 bases, leaving 10 bases between them. This clonotype was recorded at least ten times. Production of TCR cDNA was by 5'RACE template switching, which also added a universal primer site and UMIs. TCRdb ran MiXCR on the 5' RACE reads and lists one entry per CDR3 protein. The sample consists of 40,000 to 50,000 distinct CDR3 sequences, approximately 6.3% of them appearing once. The chain carries TRBV15 and TRBJ2-1; D may match TRBD1 or TRBD2 (5 bases each). The material was CD8+ T cells not binding an NS4B(214-222) dextramer, sorted from PBMCs, obtained 45 days after the yellow fever booster vaccination. This TCR was sampled from a man aged 30-40 years who received the YFV17D yellow fever vaccine. The CDR3 nucleotides read TGTGCCACCAGCAGAACCGGGGCCAACAATGAGCAGTTCTTC. Protein product: CATSRTGANNEQFF. Filled out from reference TRBV15 and TRBJ2-1, the complete variable domain reads DAMVIQNPRYQVTQFGKPVTLSCSQTLNHNVMYWYQQKSSQAPKLLFHYYDKDFNNEADTPDNFQSRRPNTSFCFLDIRSPGLGDTAMYLCATSRTGANNEQFFGPGTRLTVL.